This TCR beta chain appears in the sequencing data of a study of shared clonotypes between healthy human individuals. The wider study: Those who served as donors were a couple of women and three men between the ages of 18 and 49. Overall study results and limits: It was observed that 5% to 6.5% of naive CD4 clonotypes were shared across several donors. All-four-donor shared clonotypes had higher generation probabilities than non-shared clonotypes did. Sampling used blood alone; tissue repertoires probably differ.

Libraries were prepared by immunoSEQ multiplex PCR; TCRdb keeps only in-frame clonotypes and omits some of them. This sample has millions of clones; about 92% occur once, and the top ten carry around 1.7%. The V and J ends lost 5 bases and 2 bases respectively, with 19 bases between them. CDR3 length equals 16 residues. Germline CDR1 reads MNHEY; CDR2 reads SMNVEV (reference sequence). Remarks on this clone: Its antigen is as yet unknown.

CD8 cells classed as naive were CD45RO-negative and positively selected for CCR7, excluding terminally differentiated effector memory CD45RA+ cells. The specimen sequenced was naive CD8+ T cells from PBMCs. The chain carries TRBV27 and TRBJ2-7; D may be TRBD1 (5 bases). This TCR derives from a man aged 18 to 29 in good health. Some clones in this sample may be carry-over from other donors' samples. The CDR3 region has the DNA TGTGCCAGCAGTCACGTAGGCCCAGGGAAACCCTACGAGCAGTACTTC. It is translated as CASSHVGPGKPYEQYF.